The 26 T cell receptor beta chains reported below all come from one sample, sequenced in a study of PD-1 blockade in classical Hodgkin lymphoma. All patients experienced relapse after autologous stem cell transplantation, and brentuximab vedotin exposure was variable. Using immunoSEQ multiplex PCR, the repertoire was profiled, and TCRdb retains in-frame clones only, with some absent. The repertoire holds 7,300 or so clones, with more than 60% as singletons. Source: peripheral blood mononuclear cells (PBMCs), taken at baseline. Receptors were obtained from a human donor with classical Hodgkin lymphoma.

The chain joins TRBV5-5 to TRBJ2-7, with D maybe TRBD1 (6 bases). Germline-derived CDR1 and CDR2 are SGHKS and YYEKEE (reference sequence). V lost 1 base to trimming and J lost 4 bases, with 15 bases between them. The CDR3 totals 15 residues. The CDR3 DNA sequence: TGTGCCAGCAGCTTGACACCGGGACACTATTACGAGCAGTACTTC. Its protein product is CASSLTPGHYYEQYF.

The chain recombines TRBV6-1 with TRBJ1-1, with no clear D. The CDR3 contains 16 residues. V lost 4 bases and J 4 bases, leaving 19 bases between the germline ends. Germline V CDR1 and CDR2: MNHNS, SASEGT. The CDR3 loop is CASSGLIGSRGTEAFF. DNA for the CDR3: TGTGCCAGCAGTGGTTTAATAGGGAGTCGGGGCACTGAAGCTTTCTTT.

This chain joins TRBV19 and TRBJ1-3, with D unresolved. CDR3 length equals 12 residues. Trimming stripped 6 bases from V and 0 bases from J, with 3 bases between. The germline V gene encodes CDR1 LNHDA and CDR2 SQIVND (reference sequence). CDR3 coding DNA: TGTGCCAGTAGCATCTCTGGAAACACCATATATTTT. This encodes CASSISGNTIYF.

Only a few counts were recorded for this clone. The same CDR3 also results from other DNA sequences found in this sample. This chain links TRBV2 with TRBJ2-2; 7 bases agree with TRBD1. CDR3 length equals 12 residues. After removal of 9 bases from V and 5 bases from J, the junction contained 3 bases not matched to a gene. Germline CDR1 is SNHLY and CDR2 is FYNNEI. The CDR3 protein is CASLQGTGELFF. DNA for the CDR3: TGTGCCAGTCTACAGGGGACCGGGGAGCTGTTTTTT.

Note on this clone: One end of the junction fails to match germline, which may point to a read error. The chain is built from TRBV7-9 and TRBJ2-1, with TRBD2 identical over 10 bases. CDR1 SEHNR and CDR2 FQNEAQ come from the germline V gene (reference sequence). The CDR3 has 13 residues. This CDR3 reads CASSLAGVDEQFF. The CDR3 nucleotides read TGTGCCAGCAGCCTAGCGGGAGTTGATGAGCAGTTCTTC.

The J gene is TRBJ2-1, the V gene TRBV7-3, with D maybe TRBD2 (5 bases). This CDR3 is built from 13 residues. Germline CDR1 SGHTA, CDR2 FQGTGA. V was cut by 5 bases and J by 6 bases, with 11 bases left in between. This CDR3 reads CASSPVGSNEQFF. CDR3 sequence (DNA): TGTGCCAGCAGCCCCGTGGGGAGCAATGAGCAGTTCTTC.

The V gene is TRBV5-1, the J gene TRBJ2-2, with TRBD1 identical over 7 bases. With 1 base clipped from V and 0 bases from J, the junction kept 12 bases outside the gene matches. The germline V gene encodes CDR1 SGHRS and CDR2 YFSETQ. The CDR3 has 19 amino acids. CDR3 amino acids: CASSLRGDRVYANTGELFF. CDR3 sequence (DNA): TGCGCCAGCAGCTTGAGGGGCGACAGGGTCTACGCGAACACCGGGGAGCTGTTTTTT.

This chain connects TRBV5-1 to TRBJ1-6; 8 nucleotides match TRBD1. V lost 2 bases to trimming and J lost 10 bases; unmatched junction nucleotides: 5. There are 14 residues in the CDR3. The V gene's germline CDR1 is SGHRS and CDR2 YFSETQ. The CDR3 protein is CASSFSGGTSPLHF. CDR3 nucleotide sequence: TGCGCCAGCAGCTTTTCAGGGGGCACATCACCCCTCCACTTT.

This clone was seen more than once but under ten times. This chain joins TRBV6-5 and TRBJ1-6; no firm D call. The CDR3 totals 13 residues. The germline CDR1 and CDR2 sequences are MNHEY and SVGAGI. The V end lost 7 bases, the J end lost 8 bases, and 12 bases lay between the germline ends. The DNA for the CDR3 is TGTGCCAGCACCAAAGGGCCCTATTCACCCCTCCACTTT. Protein product: CASTKGPYSPLHF.

This clone has more than one count but fewer than ten. The chain joins TRBV10-3 to TRBJ1-5, with D unclear. Trimming left V 2 bases short and J 5 bases short, with 13 bases between. Germline V gene data show CDR1 as ENHRY and CDR2 as SYGVKD. The CDR3 length is 15 residues. The CDR3 DNA reads as TGTGCCATCAGTGAGGATGAAAGGGTGCATCAGCCCCAGCATTTT. Protein: CAISEDERVHQPQHF.

The chain is built from TRBV4-1 and TRBJ2-7, with 13 nucleotides matching TRBD2. The CDR3 length is 14 residues. V was pared by 3 bases and J by 9 bases, with 5 bases of the junction left unmatched. CDR1 is MGHRA and CDR2 is YSYEKL in the germline V gene. CDR3 nucleotides: TGCGCCAGCAGCCAGTCGGGACTAGCGGGGCTGCAGTACTTC. It encodes CASSQSGLAGLQYF.

CDR3 coding DNA: TGTGCCAGCAGTGATTTTGGGACAGCTCTGTACGAGCAGTACTTC. Residues: CASSDFGTALYEQYF. The chain recombines TRBV2 with TRBJ2-7; 7 bases fit TRBD1. This CDR3 has 15 amino acids. CDR1 is SNHLY, CDR2 FYNNEI, per germline. The V and J ends lost 3 bases and 4 bases, in that order; junction bases with no gene match: 9.

CDR3 protein: CASSSGTSGYNEQFF. The CDR3, as DNA: TGTGCCAGCAGTTCTGGGACTAGCGGCTACAATGAGCAGTTCTTC. The chain links TRBV6-5 to TRBJ2-1, with 11 bases fitting TRBD2. This CDR3 spans 15 amino acids. Germline V lookup: CDR1 MNHEY, CDR2 SVGAGI. J lost 3 bases, V lost 4 bases, and 2 bases had no gene match.

The J gene is TRBJ2-7, the V gene TRBV7-9; 9 bases align to TRBD1. CDR3 size: 16 residues. Germline V CDR1 and CDR2: SEHNR, FQNEAQ (reference sequence). V was clipped by 5 bases and J by 3 bases; unmatched bases: 11. This CDR3 reads CASSAYRDRAIYEQYF. The CDR3 bases are TGTGCCAGCAGCGCCTACCGGGACAGGGCTATCTACGAGCAGTACTTC.

This chain joins TRBV1 and TRBJ1-2. TRBV1 is assigned pseudogene status. There are 15 residues in the CDR3. The CDR3 reads CTSSQPLGVRYGYTF. The CDR3 DNA reads TGCACCAGCAGCCAACCCCTCGGGGTGAGGTATGGCTACACCTTC.

The chain has TRBV30 and TRBJ2-1; 8 bases agree with TRBD2. Germline-derived CDR1 and CDR2 are GTSNPN and SVGIG (reference sequence). Unmatched junction bases numbered 5, after V lost 4 bases and J lost 9 bases. The CDR3 is made up of 12 amino acids. Here the CDR3 reads CAWIAGWGEQFF. CDR3 nucleotides: TGTGCCTGGATAGCGGGATGGGGTGAGCAGTTCTTC. The whole variable domain, remainder taken from reference TRBV30 and TRBJ2-1, is SQTIHQWPATLVQPVGSPLSLECTVEGTSNPNLYWYRQAAGRGLQLLFYSVGIGQISSEVPQNLSASRPQDRQFILSSKKLLLSDSGFYLCAWIAGWGEQFFGPGTRLTVL.

This clone was observed a handful of times. The chain carries TRBV30 and TRBJ1-5; D is perhaps TRBD1 (6 bases). Per germline, CDR1 GTSNPN and CDR2 SVGIG (reference sequence). The V gene lost 2 bases and the J gene lost 1 base, with 9 bases spanning the gap. The CDR3 totals 14 residues. CDR3 protein: CAWSQGLSNQPQHF. For the CDR3, the DNA is TGTGCCTGGAGTCAGGGGCTGAGCAATCAGCCCCAGCATTTT.

The chain employs TRBV7-3 and TRBJ1-5; 7 bases line up with TRBD1. Germline lookup yields CDR1 SGHTA and CDR2 FQGTGA. V shed 4 bases, J shed 7 bases, and the junction held 4 bases outside the gene matches. This CDR3 is 13 amino acids long. The CDR3 region is CASSSTGAQPQHF. The DNA of the CDR3 is TGTGCCAGCAGCTCCACAGGGGCCCAGCCCCAGCATTTT.

The V and J genes are TRBV29-1 and TRBJ1-2; D uncertain. CDR3 length: 14 amino acids. Germline V gene lookup returns CDR1 SQVTM and CDR2 ANQGSEA. With 3 bases removed from V and 0 bases from J, the gap between germline ends came to 11 bases. CDR3 residues: CSVEVAAANYGYTF. The CDR3, as DNA: TGCAGCGTTGAGGTGGCAGCAGCTAACTATGGCTACACCTTC.

This chain connects TRBV6-6 to TRBJ2-3, with D possibly called TRBD1 or TRBD2 (5 bases each). The V and J ends lost 7 bases and 3 bases respectively, with 14 bases between them. The CDR3 sequence is 14 residues long. Germline V gives CDR1 MNHNY, CDR2 SVGAGI (reference sequence). CDR3 DNA sequence: TGTGCCAGCACCGGGGACCCCTGGACAGATACGCAGTATTTT. Protein product: CASTGDPWTDTQYF.

The chain uses TRBV12-5 and TRBJ2-2; 11 bases agree with TRBD2. The CDR3 is 19 amino acids. Germline lookup yields CDR1 LGHNT and CDR2 FRNRAP. Trimming took 7 bases from V and 5 from J; bases not matched to a gene: 18. CDR3 region: CASDSTGTSGYGGTGELFF. The CDR3 coding sequence is TGTGCTAGTGATTCCACCGGGACTAGCGGCTACGGGGGGACCGGGGAGCTGTTTTTT.

This clone was recorded a few times. Other DNA sequences from this sample encode an identical CDR3 as well. The gene calls are TRBV4-3 and TRBJ2-3, with D possibly called TRBD1 or TRBD2 (5 bases each). Germline V CDR1 and CDR2: LGHNA, YSLEER. With 2 bases removed from V and 2 bases from J, the gap between germline ends came to 8 bases. CDR3 length: 14 amino acids. CDR3 protein: CASSQLGVTDTQYF. The CDR3 DNA follows: TGCGCCAGCAGCCAATTGGGGGTCACAGATACGCAGTATTTT.

The chain recombines TRBV6-1 with TRBJ1-1; D gene ambiguous. V lost 1 base and J lost 1, with 4 bases in between. In germline, CDR1 is MNHNS, CDR2 SASEGT. This CDR3 is 13 amino acids long. The CDR3 DNA follows: TGTGCCAGCAGTGAAGGGAGGAACACTGAAGCTTTCTTT. Amino acids: CASSEGRNTEAFF.

The V gene is TRBV19, the J gene TRBJ2-6, with D perhaps matching TRBD2 (6 bases). This CDR3 contains 16 residues. Per the germline V gene, CDR1 is LNHDA and CDR2 is SQIVND (reference sequence). Trimming left V 3 bases short and J 0 bases short, with 9 bases between. CDR3 loop: CASSMQGLSGANVLTF. CDR3 bases: TGTGCCAGTAGTATGCAGGGACTCTCTGGGGCCAACGTCCTGACTTTC.

The rearrangement uses TRBV29-1 and TRBJ2-3; 7 nucleotides match TRBD2. V lost 5 bases, J lost 5 bases, and 10 bases stayed unmatched. The CDR3 is made up of 14 amino acids. Germline CDR1 is SQVTM and CDR2 is ANQGSEA. The chain's CDR3 is CSVIRAGKGDTQYF. CDR3 in DNA: TGCAGCGTTATTCGAGCGGGGAAAGGAGATACGCAGTATTTT.

J is TRBJ2-7 and V is TRBV9, with TRBD1 identical over 7 bases. The length of the CDR3 is 14 residues. CDR1 SGDLS and CDR2 YYNGEE come from the germline V gene. V shed 4 bases and J 1 base; nucleotides not matched to a gene: 5. The CDR3 DNA follows: TGTGCCAGCAGCCGGACAGGATTTTCCTACGAGCAGTACTTC. It is translated as CASSRTGFSYEQYF.